A single sample gave rise to the 26 T cell receptor beta chains below, sequenced in a study of blood T cells in healthy people across ages (dated by TCRdb to between 2015 and 2016). Receptor amplification or capture employed 5' RACE. The sample was run on an Illumina HiSeq 2500. A second PCR of roughly 7 to 11 cycles was run with a J-beta primer mix and a sample-barcoded 5' primer. TCRdb cleaned the public reads at Q25 with fastp, built clones with MiXCR and kept in-frame beta chains. Under each unique CDR3 protein, matching rows form one entry showing the most common genes and DNA. The sample includes more than 900,000 distinct CDR3 sequences, with approximately 25% observed a single time. 0.65% to 0.75% of the sample rests with the top ten. The sample was also reused in another study, on T cells of mothers and their children.

Input material: blood. These receptors were taken from a girl aged 2 to 10 in good health.

This clonotype showed up just a few times. The chain couples TRBV7-3 to TRBJ1-4; TRBD1 agrees at 7 bases. Germline assignment: CDR1 SGHTA and CDR2 FQGTGA. The CDR3 is made up of 13 amino acids. The ends lost 1 base at V and 10 bases at J; junction bases unmatched: 3. CDR3: CASSLIEGAKLFF. The DNA for the CDR3 is TGTGCCAGCAGCTTAATAGAGGGGGCAAAACTGTTTTTT.

This clonotype was observed a handful of times. The rearrangement joins TRBV4-1 to TRBJ2-3, with 11 bases aligning to TRBD2. Trimming took 3 bases from V and 3 from J; bases not matched to a gene: 8. The germline V gene has CDR1 MGHRA and CDR2 YSYEKL. The CDR3 contains 17 residues. CDR3 region: CASSHLIAGGMTDTQYF. The CDR3 nucleotides read TGCGCCAGCAGCCATCTCATAGCGGGAGGGATGACAGATACGCAGTATTTT.

In this sample, this clonotype turned up a few times. The V gene is TRBV6-5, the J gene TRBJ1-4, with D unresolved. CDR3 length: 15 residues. The germline gives CDR1 MNHEY, CDR2 SVGAGI. Deletions cut 0 bases from V and 8 bases from J, with 13 bases between. The CDR3 coding sequence is TGTGCCAGCAGTTACTCGCCGTGGCAGCAAGAAAAACTGTTTTTT. Its protein is CASSYSPWQQEKLFF.

V usage is TRBV4-3 and J usage is TRBJ2-1, with 7 bases aligning to TRBD1. Matching the DNA end better, TRBJ2-7 makes the J call doubtful. The CDR3 length is 14 residues. Per germline, CDR1 LGHNA and CDR2 YSLEER. This CDR3 reads CASSPGTDAYEQYF. The CDR3 bases are TGCGCCAGCAGCCCCGGGACAGACGCCTACGAGCAGTACTTC.

The chain recombines TRBV7-9 with TRBJ2-1, with TRBD2 matching 12 bases. The CDR3 extends over 17 amino acids. The germline gives CDR1 SEHNR, CDR2 FQNEAQ (reference sequence). Trimming took 5 bases from V and 3 from J; bases not matched to a gene: 8. CDR3 coding DNA: TGTGCCAGCAGCGTCCTGGCTAGCGGGGGGGTCTACAATGAGCAGTTCTTC. Encoded protein: CASSVLASGGVYNEQFF.

This clonotype was seen only a few times. The V and J genes are TRBV9 and TRBJ2-1; 8 nucleotides match TRBD2. CDR1 is SGDLS, CDR2 YYNGEE, per germline. The CDR3 extends over 16 amino acids. Losses at the gene ends were 2 bases for V and 1 base for J; bases not matched to a gene: 5. The CDR3 nucleotides are TGTGCCAGCAGCGTGGAGGCGGGAGGATCCTACAATGAGCAGTTCTTC. Its translation: CASSVEAGGSYNEQFF.

The chain combines TRBV5-1 with TRBJ2-5; tentatively, D is TRBD1 or TRBD2 (5 bases each). Per germline, CDR1 SGHRS and CDR2 YFSETQ. Trimming took 9 bases from V and 2 from J, leaving 20 bases between them. The CDR3 contains 15 residues. The CDR3 is CATRTTIWGQETQYF. The CDR3 DNA sequence: TGCGCCACCCGAACGACTATCTGGGGGCAAGAGACCCAGTACTTC.

This clonotype was counted between two and nine times. V and J are TRBV7-8 and TRBJ2-7; D not resolved. This CDR3 is built from 12 residues. Between the trimmed V and J ends, which lost 1 base and 7 bases, there was a span of 8 bases. Germline V gives CDR1 SGHVS, CDR2 FQNEAQ. CDR3 sequence reads: CASSLVAREQYF. The CDR3 DNA reads TGTGCCAGCAGCTTAGTTGCTCGGGAGCAGTACTTC.

This clonotype was found a few times. V and J are TRBV12-5 and TRBJ2-3, with D hard to call. From germline, CDR1 is LGHNT and CDR2 FRNRAP. The CDR3 extends over 15 amino acids. The V and J ends lost 0 bases and 2 bases respectively, with 9 bases between them. CDR3 loop: CASGLVPRLTDTQYF. CDR3 in DNA: TGTGCTAGTGGTTTGGTACCCAGACTCACAGATACGCAGTATTTT. The whole variable domain, filled in from reference TRBV12-5 and TRBJ2-3, reads DARVTQTPRHKVTEMGQEVTMRCQPILGHNTVFWYRQTMMQGLELLAYFRNRAPLDDSGMPKDRFSAEMPDATLATLKIQPSEPRDSAVYFCASGLVPRLTDTQYFGPGTRLTVL.

This clonotype was counted a few times. The CDR3, as DNA: TGCGCCAGCAGCCTCCGTCTCGAGATTTTAAGTGTTGGAGAGACCCAGTACTTC. Protein sequence: CASSLRLEILSVGETQYF. The V gene is TRBV4-1, the J gene TRBJ2-5; unclear D gene. Deletions cut 4 bases from V and 4 bases from J, with 25 bases between. The CDR3 loop spans 18 amino acids. CDR1 and CDR2 from the germline V gene are MGHRA and YSYEKL.

The chain recombines TRBV12-5 with TRBJ1-5; 8 bases fit TRBD1. CDR1 LGHNT and CDR2 FRNRAP come from the germline V gene. The length of the CDR3 is 19 residues. V shed 2 bases and J 7 bases; nucleotides not matched to a gene: 19. The CDR3 region is CASGLSKKGETGVDQPQHF. In DNA, the CDR3 is TGTGCTAGTGGTTTGTCTAAAAAAGGGGAGACAGGGGTTGACCAGCCCCAGCATTTT.

The CDR3: CASSYHPEQLNTEAFF. The CDR3 DNA is TGTGCCAGCAGTTACCACCCGGAGCAGCTGAACACTGAAGCTTTCTTT. J is TRBJ1-1 and V is TRBV6-2 or TRBV6-3; D not certain. V was pared by 2 bases and J by 0 bases, with 13 bases between. The CDR3 runs to 16 residues. Per the germline V gene, CDR1 is MNHEY and CDR2 is SVGEGT.

In this sample, this clonotype turned up a few times. The V and J genes are TRBV6-5 and TRBJ1-1; D is possibly TRBD1 (6 bases). CDR3 size: 14 residues. The V and J ends lost 2 bases and 4 bases respectively, with 11 bases between them. CDR1 and CDR2 (germline): MNHEY, SVGAGI. The CDR3 loop is CASSYAGVGTEAFF. In DNA form, the CDR3 reads TGTGCCAGCAGTTACGCAGGGGTGGGCACTGAAGCTTTCTTT.

This clonotype has only a few counts. The gene calls are TRBV20-1 and TRBJ2-7; TRBD1 aligns across 10 bases. CDR3 length: 13 amino acids. From germline, CDR1 is DFQATT and CDR2 SNEGSKA (reference sequence). The trim removed 4 bases at V and 7 bases at J, leaving 7 bases unmatched. DNA for the CDR3: TGCAGTGCTATAGACAGGGGGCGAGGGGAGCAGTACTTC. Its translation is CSAIDRGRGEQYF.

This chain joins TRBV5-5 and TRBJ1-2, with D tentatively TRBD1 (5 bases). V was cut by 0 bases and J by 8 bases, with 17 bases left in between. The germline V gene has CDR1 SGHKS and CDR2 YYEKEE (reference sequence). The CDR3 contains 15 residues. The CDR3 spells CASSLAGPGGNGYTF. The DNA for the CDR3 is TGTGCCAGCAGCTTGGCCGGCCCCGGGGGAAACGGCTACACCTTC.

The sample holds a few counts of this clonotype. V usage is TRBV9 and J usage is TRBJ1-2; D is possibly TRBD1 (5 bases). CDR3 length: 15 amino acids. Trimming took off 0 bases at V and 0 bases at J, with 9 bases between the two ends. The germline V gene encodes CDR1 SGDLS and CDR2 YYNGEE. The CDR3 DNA reads TGTGCCAGCAGCGTAGCTAAGACAGCTAACTATGGCTACACCTTC. Translation gives CASSVAKTANYGYTF.

This clonotype was detected only a few times. The CDR3 protein is CASSLAEIGYNTEAFF. CDR3 DNA: TGTGCCAGCAGCTTGGCCGAAATAGGGTACAACACTGAAGCTTTCTTT. The rearrangement links TRBV5-6 to TRBJ1-1, with unresolved D. CDR1 and CDR2 (germline): SGHDT, YYEEEE. The CDR3 is 16 amino acids. Trimming removed 0 bases at V and 2 bases at J, with 14 bases between.

The chain employs TRBV7-8 and TRBJ2-5; unclear D gene. TRBJ2-1 explains the end of the DNA better; the J call may be wrong. Germline CDR1 is SGHVS and CDR2 is FQNEAQ. The CDR3 is 13 amino acids. This chain's CDR3 is CASSLAPLNEQFF. The CDR3 bases are TGTGCCAGCAGCTTAGCACCGCTCAATGAGCAGTTCTTC.

This rearrangement joins TRBV5-1 to TRBJ2-4, with a weak D call TRBD2 (5 bases). V lost 4 bases to trimming and J lost 5 bases, with 13 bases between them. Germline assignment: CDR1 SGHRS and CDR2 YFSETQ. CDR3 length: 14 residues. The CDR3 DNA reads as TGCGCCAGCAGCGCTGGACGGGGTGAAAACATTCAGTACTTC. Protein: CASSAGRGENIQYF.

The V gene is TRBV6-1, the J gene TRBJ1-2; no firm D call. This CDR3 comprises 13 residues. With 1 base removed from V and 0 bases from J, the gap between germline ends came to 3 bases. Germline values: CDR1 MNHNS, CDR2 SASEGT. The CDR3 DNA is TGTGCCAGCAGTGAAGTGACTAACTATGGCTACACCTTC. This codes for CASSEVTNYGYTF.

This clonotype came up once. This chain connects TRBV7-8 to TRBJ1-4; D is ambiguous. This CDR3 has 15 amino acids. Germline lookup yields CDR1 SGHVS and CDR2 FQNEAQ. Trimming removed 2 bases at V and 2 bases at J, with 9 bases between. The CDR3 region has the DNA TGTGCCAGCAGCTTAAGGGTGTGGACTAATGAAAAACTGTTTTTT. Amino acids: CASSLRVWTNEKLFF.

In this sample, this clonotype turned up a few times. The chain recombines TRBV6-1 with TRBJ2-7; D might be TRBD1 (6 bases). This CDR3 contains 15 residues. The germline V and J ends were trimmed by 6 bases and 1 base, with 16 bases remaining between them. Germline assignment: CDR1 MNHNS and CDR2 SASEGT. The CDR3 reads CASRDPQGISYEQYF. DNA of the CDR3: TGTGCCAGCAGAGACCCCCAGGGGATTTCCTACGAGCAGTACTTC.

This chain links TRBV15 with TRBJ1-4, with unresolved D. This CDR3 comprises 12 residues. The germline V gene encodes CDR1 LNHNV and CDR2 YYDKDF (reference sequence). V lost 0 bases and J 9 bases, leaving 5 bases between the germline ends. CDR3 coding DNA: TGTGCCACCAGCAGAGAATTACAAAAACTGTTTTTT. Translation: CATSRELQKLFF.

The chain is built from TRBV20-1 and TRBJ2-3; 11 bases are a match to TRBD2. V lost 0 bases, J lost 0 bases, and 17 bases stayed unmatched. Germline-derived CDR1 and CDR2 are DFQATT and SNEGSKA (reference sequence). The CDR3 covers 21 residues. In nucleotides, the CDR3 is TGCAGTGCTAGAGATTTTAAGCAGGCGCTAGCGGGAGGCGCTAGCACAGATACGCAGTATTTT. Translating it yields CSARDFKQALAGGASTDTQYF.

This clonotype was seen more than once but under ten times. The chain recombines TRBV11-3 with TRBJ1-1, with 7 bases fitting TRBD1. V shed 4 bases and J 2 bases; nucleotides not matched to a gene: 10. Germline-derived CDR1 and CDR2 are SGHNT and YENEEA. The CDR3 totals 16 residues. The DNA for the CDR3 is TGTGCCAGCAGCTCTACCGTACAGGGGCTTAACACTGAAGCTTTCTTT. This sequence encodes CASSSTVQGLNTEAFF.

On this clonotype: It may be a read error: a sequence one base away is much more abundant. This chain links TRBV6-2 or TRBV6-3 with TRBJ2-3; 10 nucleotides agree with TRBD2. This CDR3 comprises 13 residues. Germline V lookup: CDR1 MNHEY, CDR2 SVGEGT. CDR3 sequence: CASRTSGTDTHYF. Written as DNA, the CDR3 is TGTGCCAGCCGGACTAGCGGCACAGATACGCATTATTTT.